This T cell receptor (beta chain) is drawn from a study of T cells in Graves' hyperthyroidism and ophthalmopathy. Ten or more counts support this clonotype. Amplification of TCR beta CDR3 regions used RNA as the template. The HTBI primer set drove a first-round RT-PCR of the TCR CDR3. Using its own MiXCR run on the multiplex PCR reads, TCRdb lists one record per CDR3 protein. The sample carries under 550,000 distinct CDR3 sequences, roughly 15% recorded once. The sample comprised blood. The sequence was collected from a young woman with Graves' hyperthyroidism.

The CDR3 loop reads CASSLRQGGTEAFF. The CDR3 region has the DNA TGTGCCAGCAGCTTGAGACAGGGAGGGACTGAAGCTTTCTTT. The chain recombines TRBV7-2 with TRBJ1-1, with 7 bases lining up with TRBD1. This CDR3 contains 14 residues. V lost 3 bases and J lost 5; bases outside the gene matches: 6. Looked up from germline, CDR1 is SGHTA and CDR2 is FQGNSA.